The 4 T cell receptor beta chains in this list originate from one sample, sequenced in a study of cytomegalovirus exposure and HLA in healthy donors. PCR involved 60 Vbeta and 13 Jbeta primers. Assay used: immunoSEQ multiplex PCR; TCRdb lists only in-frame clones, some missing. The sample contains more than 100,000 clones, around 72% of which appear only once. The sequencing sample was made of PBMCs. The source is a woman aged 18-29 years in good health and CMV-seronegative.

This clone has just a few counts. V and J are TRBV2 and TRBJ1-1; D might be TRBD1 (6 bases). The CDR3 consists of 11 residues. Germline CDR1 SNHLY, CDR2 FYNNEI. Trimming cost V 6 bases and J 7 bases, with 9 bases left between them. The CDR3 DNA sequence: TGTGCCAGCAGCGCCAGGGGTGAAGCTTTCTTT. Residues: CASSARGEAFF.

This clone was seen only a few times. J is TRBJ2-3 and V is TRBV2; TRBD2 might be the D (6 bases). CDR3 size: 12 residues. The germline gives CDR1 SNHLY, CDR2 FYNNEI. V dropped 3 bases and J dropped 11 bases, with 12 bases sitting between them. The CDR3 sequence: CASSDTGLGQYF. In nucleotides, the CDR3 is TGTGCCAGCAGTGACACGGGACTTGGGCAGTATTTT.

The V call is TRBV30, the J call TRBJ1-2; the match to TRBD1 covers 9 bases. CDR3 length: 14 residues. The V segment lost 3 bases and the J segment 5 bases; nucleotides outside the gene matches: 7. CDR1 is GTSNPN, CDR2 SVGIG, per germline (reference sequence). For the CDR3, the DNA is TGTGCCTGGAGCCCCGACAGGGGGGAGTATGGCTACACCTTC. Its protein product is CAWSPDRGEYGYTF.

The chain recombines TRBV7-9 with TRBJ2-1; D remains unclear. Germline CDR1 and CDR2: SEHNR and FQNEAQ (reference sequence). This CDR3 contains 15 residues. Trimming took off 5 bases at V and 0 bases at J, with 11 bases between the two ends. The CDR3 nucleotides are TGTGCCAGCAGCCCTACAGATCTCTCCTACAATGAGCAGTTCTTC. Residues: CASSPTDLSYNEQFF.